What follows describes a single T cell receptor (beta chain). This clone's antigen is unknown. No per-base quality is available; no much larger clone lies one base away. The record originates from a study of blood T cell repertoires in COVID-19 (dated by TCRdb to the early 2020s). About the investigation overall: Samples from collaborators originated in the United States, Italy and Spain and spanned both the acute and convalescent phases of COVID-19. Deeply sampled blood TCRbeta repertoires from subjects exposed to, actively infected with, or recovered from COVID-19 were included in the dataset. The prospective study material was composed of cDNA or gDNA derived from T cells, B-cell-depleted T cells, or PBMCs. Samples came from the ongoing ImmuneRACE study (first 160 participants) plus 1,254 subjects from 6 global collaborators. The repertoires were made available in a free public database intended to serve as a resource for research on the immune response to SARS-CoV-2. Where available, HLA class I and class II types were taken from metadata supplied by the sample provider and were not determined by assay-based typing. The sample metadata nearly always contained a de-identified subject ID, COVID-19 status, age in years and sex. Overall study outcomes, separate from this receptor: The amount of clinical and demographic metadata varied by source and participant and was provided uncurated.

The CDR3 starts with the cysteine, ends with the phenylalanine, and has 16 residues. Just CDR3 DNA is preserved here, 48 bases in frame from base 1. CDR1 and CDR2 are read off the germline V gene as MDHEN and SYDVKM. V drops 3 bases and J drops 0 bases, leaving 13 bases in between. Whole blood was collected in K2EDTA tubes by collaborating institutions according to the institutions' own protocols. Collaborator samples were shipped for TCRbeta analysis as frozen whole blood, isolated PBMCs, or DNA extracted from either sample type. TCRbeta CDR3 regions were amplified from genomic DNA by means of the immunoSEQ Assay, a bias-controlled multiplex PCR. As for the original processing: The number of nucleated cells in each sample was estimated by amplification of reference gene primers within the assay. To quantify the absolute abundance of each unique TCRbeta CDR3 rearrangement, sequence reads were collapsed and filtered. Productive Simpson clonality was computed per sample as the square root of Simpson's diversity index over productive rearrangements. Held by TCRdb, this immuneACCESS table contains in-frame sequences only and omits some clones. Under half of the omission traces to an unresolved V gene where checked; the cause of the rest is unknown. V and J calls and clone size come straight from that table; D and trimming were deduced from the DNA. Counted in this sample were about 100,000 clones; roughly 72% of them appeared once. Of the sample, about 6.5% is held by the ten largest clones.

Material: peripheral blood. Recombination connected TRBV28 to TRBJ2-3; TRBD2 is perhaps the D gene, given 5 matching bases. The clonotype comes from a man aged 80 or over with acute or convalescent COVID-19. The nucleotide sequence reads as follows: TGTGCCAGCAGTTTCCCCCAAGGAGGTAGCACAGATACGCAGTATTTT. The resulting protein is CASSFPQGGSTDTQYF.